The 9 T cell receptor beta chains reported below all come from one sample, sequenced in a study of control samples from healthy donors and cancer patients. The data were produced by immunoSEQ multiplex PCR, yet TCRdb's version contains in-frame clones alone and is incomplete. The repertoire holds about 59,000 clones, with more than 85% as singletons. Sequenced material: PBMCs. These receptors were taken from a man aged 40-49 years with colorectal cancer.

The chain joins TRBV19 to TRBJ1-5; D gene unclear. The CDR3 extends over 16 amino acids. From germline, CDR1 is LNHDA and CDR2 SQIVND (reference sequence). Trimming cost V 2 bases and J 5 bases, with 16 bases left between them. Here the CDR3 reads CASSIFSEQGYQPQHF. The CDR3 bases are TGTGCCAGTAGTATATTTTCAGAACAAGGGTATCAGCCCCAGCATTTT.

The rearrangement links TRBV9 to TRBJ2-6; 11 nucleotides match TRBD1. The CDR3 covers 18 residues. V trimming: 3 bases; J trimming: 0 bases; junction bases outside the gene matches: 5. The germline CDR1 and CDR2 sequences are SGDLS and YYNGEE. This CDR3 is CASSAPGTGGSGANVLTF. The CDR3 nucleotides are TGTGCCAGCAGCGCCCCCGGGACAGGGGGCTCTGGGGCCAACGTCCTGACTTTC.

The rearrangement uses TRBV15 and TRBJ2-1, with 9 bases fitting TRBD2. The CDR3 extends over 15 amino acids. Per the germline V gene, CDR1 is LNHNV and CDR2 is YYDKDF (reference sequence). V lost 0 bases and J lost 6; bases outside the gene matches: 3. CDR3 sequence reads: CATSRESGGFNEQFF. Here the CDR3 DNA reads TGTGCCACCAGCAGAGAGAGCGGGGGGTTCAATGAGCAGTTCTTC.

This sequence joins TRBV7-7 and TRBJ2-5, with D perhaps TRBD1 (5 bases). Germline V gene sequence: CDR1 SSHAT, CDR2 FNYEAQ (reference sequence). The V gene lost 5 bases and the J gene lost 7 bases, with 14 bases spanning the gap. The CDR3 sequence is 13 residues long. CDR3 nucleotide sequence: TGTGCCAGCAGCCAGGACGTCCAGGGGACCCAGTACTTC. Translating gives CASSQDVQGTQYF.

CDR3 DNA sequence: TGTGCCAGCAGGCCGGGGCTAAGCTCCTATAATTCACCCCTCCACTTT. Translating gives CASRPGLSSYNSPLHF. The rearrangement uses TRBV2 and TRBJ1-6; perhaps TRBD1 as D (5 bases). The CDR3 is 16 amino acids. Deletions cut 6 bases from V and 0 bases from J, with 12 bases between. CDR1 is SNHLY and CDR2 is FYNNEI in the germline V gene.

This chain joins TRBV4-1 and TRBJ2-1; D unclear. V was cut by 1 base and J by 2 bases, with 15 bases left in between. Germline CDR1 reads MGHRA; CDR2 reads YSYEKL. The CDR3 is 17 amino acids. The CDR3 region has the DNA TGCGCCAGCAGCCAAGTTTCGGCTAGACAAACCTACAATGAGCAGTTCTTC. Its protein product is CASSQVSARQTYNEQFF.

V gene TRBV18 combines with J gene TRBJ2-7; possibly TRBD1 or TRBD2 for D (5 bases each). This CDR3 region has 13 residues. With 5 bases removed from V and 4 bases from J, the gap between germline ends came to 12 bases. Germline loops: CDR1 KGHSH, CDR2 LQKENI. CDR3 nucleotides: TGTGCCAGCTCAAGGGGAGAAGGGTACGAGCAGTACTTC. Translation: CASSRGEGYEQYF.

The chain recombines TRBV18 with TRBJ2-7; D is uncertain. V lost 5 bases and J 0 bases, leaving 8 bases between the germline ends. Germline V lookup: CDR1 KGHSH, CDR2 LQKENI. The CDR3 length is 13 residues. The CDR3 loop is CASSASSSYEQYF. CDR3 nucleotides: TGTGCCAGCTCAGCATCCAGCTCCTACGAGCAGTACTTC.

The rearrangement uses TRBV4-2 and TRBJ2-7, with a possible D match to TRBD1 (6 bases). Per the germline V gene, CDR1 is LGHNA and CDR2 is YNFKEQ. Trimming removed 2 bases from V and 6 bases from J, with 17 bases in between. CDR3 length: 15 residues. CDR3 amino acids: CASSQLLAQGREQYF. The CDR3 DNA is TGTGCCAGCAGCCAATTACTGGCACAGGGCCGCGAGCAGTACTTC.